These 15 T cell receptor beta chains came from one sample sequenced in a study of cytomegalovirus exposure and HLA in healthy donors. The PCR contained 60 Vbeta and 13 Jbeta primers. The protocol was immunoSEQ multiplex PCR, while the TCRdb copy is restricted to in-frame clones and leaves out a portion. The profile shows about 110,000 clones, approximately 76% of them singletons. Specimen: PBMCs. The receptor set was obtained from a woman aged 45-65 years in good health and CMV-seropositive.

This sequence joins TRBV27 and TRBJ2-7; possibly TRBD1 for D (7 bases). This CDR3 is 19 amino acids long. The V end lost 8 bases, the J end lost 3 bases, and 32 bases lay between the germline ends. The germline V gene has CDR1 MNHEY and CDR2 SMNVEV (reference sequence). The CDR3, as DNA: TGTGCCAGCGGGGTGGGTGGGCCCGGGACGGCAGGGGGGAGCTACGAGCAGTACTTC. It translates to CASGVGGPGTAGGSYEQYF.

The chain uses TRBV4-1 and TRBJ2-7; unclear D gene. The length of the CDR3 is 13 residues. In germline, CDR1 is MGHRA, CDR2 YSYEKL. V shed 0 bases and J shed 4 bases, with 7 bases lying between them. The CDR3 DNA reads as TGCGCCAGCAGCCAAGAGGTCGGTTACGAGCAGTACTTC. It codes for CASSQEVGYEQYF.

The CDR3, as DNA: TGTGCCAGCAGCTTAGAGCGGGAGGGCCGGGAGACCCAGTACTTC. It yields the protein CASSLEREGRETQYF. The J gene is TRBJ2-5, the V gene TRBV5-4, with 10 bases fitting TRBD2. Trimming cost V 2 bases and J 5 bases; bases outside gene matches: 6. Per germline, CDR1 SGHNT and CDR2 YYREEE (reference sequence). There are 15 residues in the CDR3.

Only a few counts were recorded for this clone. CDR3 loop: CASSSTGRETQYF. The CDR3 coding sequence is TGTGCCAGCAGCTCGACAGGAAGAGAGACCCAGTACTTC. The V and J genes are TRBV7-3 and TRBJ2-5; D is possibly TRBD1 (6 bases). CDR1 is SGHTA and CDR2 is FQGTGA in the germline V gene. CDR3 length: 13 residues. Deletions cut 4 bases from V and 4 bases from J, with 10 bases between.

This rearrangement joins TRBV9 to TRBJ2-7; 10 nucleotides agree with TRBD2. The germline V gene encodes CDR1 SGDLS and CDR2 YYNGEE. The length of the CDR3 is 15 residues. J was trimmed by 5 bases and V by 0 bases; bases with no gene match: 5. The CDR3 nucleotides read TGTGCCAGCAGCGTAGGGGGGACTAGCGTGAACGAGCAGTACTTC. Its translation is CASSVGGTSVNEQYF. Full variable domain (rest looked up from reference TRBV9 and TRBJ2-7): DSGVTQTPKHLITATGQRVTLRCSPRSGDLSVYWYQQSLDQGLQFLIQYYNGEERAKGNILERFSAQQFPDLHSELNLSSLELGDSALYFCASSVGGTSVNEQYFGPGTRLTVT.

The chain links TRBV18 to TRBJ1-2; TRBD1 agrees at 7 bases. J was trimmed by 1 base and V by 5 bases; bases with no gene match: 7. Per the germline V gene, CDR1 is KGHSH and CDR2 is LQKENI. The CDR3 spans 15 residues. CDR3 nucleotide sequence: TGTGCCAGCTCAACTAAACAGGGGCGTAACTATGGCTACACCTTC. As protein: CASSTKQGRNYGYTF.

This clone appeared a few times. The rearrangement links TRBV2 to TRBJ2-1; 11 bases are a match to TRBD2. The CDR3 sequence is 16 residues long. Trimming took 5 bases from V and 2 from J; bases not matched to a gene: 5. CDR1 is SNHLY and CDR2 is FYNNEI in the germline V gene. CDR3 region: CASSPTSGNAYNEQFF. CDR3 nucleotide sequence: TGTGCCAGCAGTCCGACTAGCGGGAACGCCTACAATGAGCAGTTCTTC.

The chain combines TRBV7-2 with TRBJ2-7, with D possibly being TRBD1 (5 bases). V dropped 5 bases and J dropped 5 bases, with 16 bases sitting between them. Germline CDR1 and CDR2: SGHTA and FQGNSA. The CDR3 extends over 14 amino acids. CDR3 region: CASSPRQSRNEQYF. The CDR3, as DNA: TGTGCCAGCAGCCCGCGACAGAGTAGGAACGAGCAGTACTTC.

The CDR3 loop is CASTKKGIQDEQFF. The DNA of the CDR3 is TGTGCCAGCACCAAGAAGGGGATTCAGGATGAGCAGTTCTTC. The rearrangement joins TRBV5-4 to TRBJ2-1; TRBD1 is a possible D gene (5 bases). The germline gives CDR1 SGHNT, CDR2 YYREEE (reference sequence). The CDR3 covers 14 residues. Trimming pared 6 bases from V and 8 bases from J, leaving 18 bases between. The full variable domain, its missing parts supplied by reference TRBV5-4 and TRBJ2-1, is ETGVTQSPTHLIKTRGQQVTLRCSSQSGHNTVSWYQQALGQGPQFIFQYYREEENGRGNFPPRFSGLQFPNYSSELNVNALELDDSALYLCASTKKGIQDEQFFGPGTRLTVL.

The rearrangement uses TRBV5-6 and TRBJ2-5, with no clear D. TRBJ2-7 matches the DNA end more closely, so the J call is doubtful. This CDR3 spans 13 amino acids. Germline V gene sequence: CDR1 SGHDT, CDR2 YYEEEE. The CDR3 DNA is TGTGCCAGCAGGACCAAGGCTGTGGGCGAGCAGTACTTC. It translates to CASRTKAVGEQYF.

The rearrangement uses TRBV6-6 and TRBJ2-7, with 10 bases identical to TRBD1. The length of the CDR3 is 15 residues. Germline V gene lookup returns CDR1 MNHNY and CDR2 SVGAGI (reference sequence). The ends lost 6 bases at V and 0 bases at J; junction bases unmatched: 5. The CDR3 bases are TGTGCCAGCAGCCCACGGGACAGGGGCTCCTACGAGCAGTACTTC. It codes for CASSPRDRGSYEQYF.

The V gene is TRBV5-4, the J gene TRBJ2-7; a weak D match, TRBD2 (7 bases). The CDR3 sequence is 14 residues long. Deletions cut 2 bases from V and 6 bases from J, with 15 bases between. CDR1 is SGHNT and CDR2 is YYREEE in the germline V gene (reference sequence). CDR3 residues: CASSFGGGPVEQYF. The CDR3 DNA is TGTGCCAGCAGCTTTGGGGGGGGGCCAGTCGAGCAGTACTTC. The full variable domain, rest sourced from reference TRBV5-4 and TRBJ2-7, is ETGVTQSPTHLIKTRGQQVTLRCSSQSGHNTVSWYQQALGQGPQFIFQYYREEENGRGNFPPRFSGLQFPNYSSELNVNALELDDSALYLCASSFGGGPVEQYFGPGTRLTVT.

The chain uses TRBV15 and TRBJ2-6; 11 nucleotides agree with TRBD1. Germline lookup yields CDR1 LNHNV and CDR2 YYDKDF (reference sequence). After removal of 3 bases from V and 4 bases from J, the junction contained 2 bases not matched to a gene. This CDR3 contains 16 residues. The CDR3 reads CATSRDRGPGANVLTF. The CDR3 DNA reads as TGTGCCACCAGCAGGGACAGGGGGCCCGGGGCCAACGTCCTGACTTTC.

This clone was observed a handful of times. This chain uses TRBV9 with TRBJ1-2, with D hard to call. The CDR3 is 14 residues long. CDR1 is SGDLS, CDR2 YYNGEE, per germline. Trimming shortened V by 0 bases and J by 5 bases, and 11 bases separated the two germline ends. The CDR3 DNA follows: TGTGCCAGCAGCGTAGATGGAGCCCGGTATGGCTACACCTTC. Translated, it gives CASSVDGARYGYTF.

The gene calls are TRBV7-3 and TRBJ2-1; weak D call: TRBD2 (7 bases). V lost 0 bases and J 7 bases, leaving 19 bases between the germline ends. The CDR3 is 17 amino acids. The germline gives CDR1 SGHTA, CDR2 FQGTGA. The CDR3 region has the DNA TGTGCCAGCAGCTTAACGACGGGGGCGCTAGCGGTAAATGAGCAGTTCTTC. Translated, it gives CASSLTTGALAVNEQFF.